A selection of T cell receptor beta chains follows, all from one sample in a study of yellow fever vaccine responses in identical twins. TCRdb analysed the RT-PCR reads with MiXCR anew, one entry per CDR3 protein. The sample consists of more than 4,500 distinct CDR3 sequences, 65% to 70% of them appearing once. This material consisted of T cells from blood (PBMCs), unsorted or a sorted subset (not recorded which), taken before or after yellow fever vaccination (not recorded which). Every receptor here comes from a woman in her late teens or twenties who received the yellow fever vaccine. Each CDR3 is given with its conserved first and last residue. The order of the fields is V gene, D gene, clone size, J gene, CDR3 protein, CDR3 DNA. D genes are given only for firm matches. The size field is filled for only some rows; it gives once, few, many or a size class.

TRBV7-9	.	.	TRBJ2-4	CASSSQGLDIQYF	TGTGCCAGCAGCAGCCAGGGCTTGGACATTCAGTACTTC
TRBV29-1	TRBD1	.	TRBJ2-7	CSVARDRAYEQYF	TGCAGCGTTGCCAGGGACAGAGCCTACGAGCAGTACTTC
TRBV11-1	.	.	TRBJ2-7	CASSFGSTAYEQYF	TGTGCCAGCAGCTTCGGCAGTACCGCCTACGAGCAGTACTTC
TRBV29-1	TRBD2	.	TRBJ2-1	CSVGLTSGDEQFF	TGCAGCGTTGGTTTGACTAGCGGAGATGAGCAGTTCTTC
TRBV11-2	TRBD2	.	TRBJ2-7	CASSTLGTSGAYEQYF	TGTGCCAGCAGCACCCTCGGAACTAGCGGTGCCTACGAGCAGTACTTC
TRBV28	TRBD2	.	TRBJ2-7	CASSLGTNYEQYF	TGTGCCAGCAGCCTGGGGACTAACTACGAGCAGTACTTC
TRBV5-1	.	.	TRBJ2-3	CASSLKGITDTQYF	TGCGCCAGCAGCTTAAAAGGGATCACAGATACGCAGTATTTT
TRBV12-3/TRBV12-4	TRBD1	.	TRBJ2-5	CASSVDRGNQETQYF	TGTGCCAGCAGTGTAGACAGGGGGAACCAAGAGACCCAGTACTTC
TRBV2	TRBD2	few	TRBJ2-1	CASRMTSGNYNEQFF	TGTGCCAGCAGGATGACTAGCGGAAACTACAATGAGCAGTTCTTC
TRBV11-2	.	.	TRBJ2-5	CASSSVQDIQETQYF	TGTGCCAGCAGCTCCGTTCAAGATATCCAAGAGACCCAGTACTTC
TRBV24-1	.	.	TRBJ2-3	CATSDPRIAAKGYF	TGTGCCACCAGTGACCCCAGAATAGCGGCAAAAGGGTATTTT
TRBV29-1	.	.	TRBJ1-1	CSFARGGNTEAFF	TGCAGCTTTGCCCGGGGGGGGAACACTGAAGCTTTCTTT
TRBV4-1	TRBD1	.	TRBJ2-2	CASSQEGQGHGELFF	TGCGCCAGCAGCCAAGAGGGACAGGGGCACGGGGAGCTGTTTTTT
TRBV3-1	.	.	TRBJ1-2	CASSQGTAMESYTF	TGTGCCAGCAGCCAAGGGACAGCCATGGAAAGCTACACCTTC
TRBV3-1	TRBD1	.	TRBJ2-7	CASSPYRGPTEQYF	TGTGCCAGCAGCCCCTACAGGGGTCCAACCGAGCAGTACTTC
TRBV7-6	.	few	TRBJ1-1	CASSLAGMNTEAFF	TGTGCCAGCAGCTTAGCAGGGATGAACACTGAAGCTTTCTTT
TRBV28	.	.	TRBJ2-5	CASSTAGAAQETQYF	TGTGCCAGCAGTACCGCGGGGGCGGCTCAAGAGACCCAGTACTTC
TRBV19	.	once	TRBJ2-2	CASSLNTGELFF	TGTGCCAGTAGCCTAAACACCGGGGAGCTGTTTTTT
TRBV10-3	.	few	TRBJ1-4	CAISESGETEKLFF	TGTGCCATCAGTGAGTCAGGGGAAACTGAAAAACTGTTTTTT
TRBV4-3	TRBD2	.	TRBJ2-7	CASSQEWSGLDPYEQYF	TGCGCCAGCAGCCAAGAATGGTCCGGACTAGATCCCTACGAGCAGTACTTC
TRBV12-3/TRBV12-4	.	.	TRBJ2-2	CASRAGGELFF	TGTGCCAGCAGGGCCGGCGGGGAGCTGTTTTTT
TRBV7-2	.	.	TRBJ2-5	CASSLAWGETQYF	TGTGCCAGCAGCTTAGCCTGGGGGGAGACCCAGTACTTC
TRBV27	TRBD1	.	TRBJ1-6	CASSLGGQGSPLHF	TGTGCCAGCAGTTTAGGAGGACAGGGTTCACCCCTCCACTTT
TRBV29-1	.	.	TRBJ1-2	CSVVLRENYGYTF	TGCAGCGTTGTGTTGCGGGAAAACTATGGCTACACCTTC
TRBV15	TRBD2	.	TRBJ2-7	CATSFGTSGRGEQYF	TGTGCCACCAGCTTCGGGACTAGCGGGAGAGGCGAGCAGTACTTC
TRBV12-3/TRBV12-4	TRBD1	.	TRBJ2-3	CASSTRDRTDTQYF	TGTGCCAGCAGTACCCGGGACAGGACAGATACGCAGTATTTT
TRBV23-1	.	.	TRBJ2-3	CASSQSWTQCSTDTQYF	TGCGCCAGCAGTCAATCCTGGACTCAGTGTAGCACAGATACGCAGTATTTT
TRBV11-1	.	.	TRBJ2-1	CASSLGRGITFRNEQFF	TGTGCCAGCAGCTTAGGGAGAGGGATTACGTTTCGCAATGAGCAGTTCTTC
TRBV2	TRBD2	.	TRBJ2-7	CASSDKRGGPEQYF	TGTGCCAGCAGTGATAAGCGGGGGGGCCCCGAGCAGTACTTC
TRBV29-1	TRBD2	.	TRBJ2-3	CSVMGGVTDTQYF	TGCAGCGTCATGGGGGGGGTCACAGATACGCAGTATTTT
TRBV4-3	.	.	TRBJ2-2	CASSQEDRPNTGELFF	TGCGCCAGCAGCCAAGAGGACCGACCAAACACCGGGGAGCTGTTTTTT
TRBV27	.	.	TRBJ2-5	CASSLSATQETQYF	TGTGCCAGCAGTTTATCAGCGACCCAAGAGACCCAGTACTTC
TRBV20-1	TRBD1	.	TRBJ2-1	CSARTGLHEQFF	TGCAGTGCTAGGACAGGGTTACATGAGCAGTTCTTC
TRBV28	TRBD2	few	TRBJ2-7	CASSSRDYLYEQYF	TGTGCCAGCAGTTCCCGGGACTACCTCTACGAGCAGTACTTC
TRBV12-3/TRBV12-4	.	.	TRBJ1-3	CASSPFGDTIYF	TGTGCCAGCAGCCCCTTTGGTGATACCATATATTTT
TRBV11-3	.	.	TRBJ1-1	CASSLDWVNTEAFF	TGTGCCAGCAGCTTGGACTGGGTGAACACTGAAGCTTTCTTT
TRBV11-2	.	.	TRBJ1-1	CASSFGNTEAFF	TGTGCCAGCAGCTTCGGTAACACTGAAGCTTTCTTT
TRBV3-1	.	.	TRBJ2-1	CASSQDLKGNNEQFF	TGTGCCAGCAGCCAAGATCTGAAAGGAAACAATGAGCAGTTCTTC
TRBV4-1	.	few	TRBJ1-5	CASSPLDSNQPQHF	TGCGCCAGCAGCCCCCTGGACAGCAATCAGCCCCAGCATTTT
TRBV18	TRBD1	.	TRBJ2-5	CASSPPGQTGETQYF	TGTGCCAGCTCACCTCCGGGACAGACTGGGGAGACCCAGTACTTC
TRBV28	.	.	TRBJ2-7	CASSLGVNRAEQYF	TGTGCCAGCAGTTTGGGCGTTAACCGGGCCGAGCAGTACTTC
TRBV7-2	TRBD1	.	TRBJ2-1	CASSRTGPTPYNEQFF	TGTGCCAGCAGTAGGACAGGACCTACCCCGTACAATGAGCAGTTCTTC
TRBV4-1	TRBD1	.	TRBJ1-1	CASSQEGRRGQTEAFF	TGCGCCAGCAGCCAAGAGGGAAGGAGGGGGCAAACTGAAGCTTTCTTT
TRBV20-1	.	once	TRBJ2-5	CSARGRDAQETQYF	TGCAGTGCTAGGGGCCGGGACGCTCAAGAGACCCAGTACTTC
TRBV20-1	TRBD2	.	TRBJ2-1	CSAWDTGGGEQFF	TGCAGTGCTTGGGACACGGGAGGGGGTGAGCAGTTCTTC
TRBV30	TRBD2	.	TRBJ2-3	CAWSGFREDTDTQYF	TGTGCCTGGAGTGGCTTCCGGGAGGACACAGATACGCAGTATTTT
TRBV7-1	TRBD1	few	TRBJ2-1	CASSSPTGQSYNEQFF	TGTGCCAGCAGCTCACCCACGGGACAGTCCTACAATGAGCAGTTCTTC
TRBV5-1	TRBD2	few	TRBJ2-3	CASSLEGLAGDTQYF	TGCGCCAGCAGCTTGGAGGGACTAGCGGGAGATACGCAGTATTTT
TRBV29-1	TRBD2	.	TRBJ2-5	CSASGPQETQYF	TGCAGCGCTAGCGGTCCCCAGGAGACCCAGTACTTC
TRBV13	.	.	TRBJ2-7	CASSVSVAAYEQYF	TGTGCCAGCAGCGTTTCAGTCGCAGCCTACGAGCAGTACTTC
TRBV4-2	.	.	TRBJ1-1	CASSQRTEPTEAFF	TGTGCCAGCAGCCAACGTACAGAGCCCACTGAAGCTTTCTTT
TRBV5-5	.	few	TRBJ1-1	CASSFQAITEAFF	TGTGCCAGCAGCTTCCAGGCGATCACTGAAGCTTTCTTT
TRBV6-2/TRBV6-3	TRBD2	.	TRBJ2-2	CASSYSVAGDTGELFF	TGTGCCAGCAGTTACTCGGTAGCGGGGGACACCGGGGAGCTGTTTTTT
TRBV2	.	once	TRBJ2-5	CASTRGGKETQYF	TGTGCCAGCACGAGAGGTGGGAAAGAGACCCAGTACTTC
TRBV20-1	.	once	TRBJ2-7	CSARDGLIHEQYF	TGCAGTGCTAGAGATGGGCTCATCCACGAGCAGTACTTC
TRBV29-1	.	.	TRBJ2-1	CSPLVYNEQFF	TGCAGCCCCCTGGTTTACAATGAGCAGTTCTTC
TRBV15	.	.	TRBJ1-1	CATSRGTGADTEAFF	TGTGCCACCAGCAGAGGGACCGGTGCGGACACTGAAGCTTTCTTT
TRBV7-2	TRBD2	.	TRBJ2-3	CASSLQRGGDTQYF	TGTGCCAGCAGCTTGCAGCGGGGGGGAGATACGCAGTATTTT